Below, 26 T cell receptor beta chains from the same sample are listed, as sequenced in a study of blood T cells in healthy people across ages. Primed by a sample-barcoded 5' primer and a J-beta primer mix, a second PCR proceeded for about 6 to 11 cycles. TCRdb processed the 5' RACE reads anew with MiXCR; each CDR3 protein has one entry. The sample has just over 1 million distinct CDR3 sequences, under 55% seen once. The sample taken for sequencing was blood. The receptors derive from a woman in her sixties or seventies in good health.

In its sample, this clonotype was seen a few times. The chain has TRBV6-5 and TRBJ1-2; 8 nucleotides line up with TRBD1. The CDR3 loop spans 12 amino acids. Germline assignment: CDR1 MNHEY and CDR2 SVGAGI. V lost 6 bases to trimming and J lost 7 bases; unmatched junction nucleotides: 4. This chain's CDR3 is CASRLTGGGYTF. The CDR3 DNA follows: TGTGCCAGCAGGTTAACAGGGGGTGGCTACACCTTC.

The V call is TRBV27, the J call TRBJ1-2, with D unclear. V lost 8 bases and J 8 bases, leaving 21 bases between the germline ends. The CDR3 runs to 14 residues. CDR1 MNHEY and CDR2 SMNVEV come from the germline V gene (reference sequence). CDR3 amino acids: CASSTLGGREGYTF. For the CDR3, the DNA is TGTGCCAGCTCCACCCTGGGAGGAAGAGAAGGCTACACCTTC.

The sample holds a few counts of this clonotype. V is TRBV6-5 and J is TRBJ2-1; 12 bases agree with TRBD2. V lost 5 bases to trimming and J lost 8 bases; unmatched junction nucleotides: 7. Germline V gene lookup returns CDR1 MNHEY and CDR2 SVGAGI. The CDR3 extends over 15 amino acids. The CDR3 sequence is CASSTTSGRFDEQFF. CDR3 nucleotide sequence: TGTGCCAGCAGTACCACTAGCGGGAGGTTCGATGAGCAGTTCTTC.

The rearrangement links TRBV9 to TRBJ1-2, with D perhaps TRBD1 (5 bases). Germline V gene sequence: CDR1 SGDLS, CDR2 YYNGEE. V dropped 1 base and J dropped 6 bases, with 13 bases sitting between them. CDR3 length equals 14 residues. Here the CDR3 reads CASSVRQTSDGYTF. The DNA of the CDR3 is TGTGCCAGCAGCGTAAGACAGACGTCTGATGGCTACACCTTC.

This clonotype was seen a single time. The rearrangement joins TRBV20-1 to TRBJ2-7; possible D gene TRBD2, 5 bases. The germline V gene encodes CDR1 DFQATT and CDR2 SNEGSKA (reference sequence). Trimming shortened V by 6 bases and J by 5 bases, and 14 bases separated the two germline ends. CDR3 length: 12 residues. As DNA, the CDR3 is TGCAGTGCCCTTAACGGGATTGACGAGCAGTACTTC. It codes for CSALNGIDEQYF.

V gene TRBV30 combines with J gene TRBJ2-7, with 8 positions matching TRBD1. Germline V gene data show CDR1 as GTSNPN and CDR2 as SVGIG (reference sequence). The V gene end was trimmed by 2 bases and the J gene end by 2 bases; junction bases not matched to a gene: 5. The CDR3 length is 14 residues. In DNA form, the CDR3 reads TGTGCCTGGAGTTTCGGGACAGGCGCCTACGAGCAGTACTTC. Translation: CAWSFGTGAYEQYF. The full variable domain, completed using reference TRBV30 and TRBJ2-7, is SQTIHQWPATLVQPVGSPLSLECTVEGTSNPNLYWYRQAAGRGLQLLFYSVGIGQISSEVPQNLSASRPQDRQFILSSKKLLLSDSGFYLCAWSFGTGAYEQYFGPGTRLTVT.

This clonotype has just a few counts. The chain recombines TRBV5-1 with TRBJ2-1; D may be TRBD1 (5 bases). V lost 7 bases, J lost 8 bases, and 16 bases lay in between. Germline V CDR1 and CDR2: SGHRS, YFSETQ. This CDR3 spans 13 amino acids. As DNA, the CDR3 is TGCGCCAGCGGGGCGTACTATGGGTATGAGCAGTTCTTC. This sequence encodes CASGAYYGYEQFF.

A few counts support this clonotype. The chain joins TRBV5-4 to TRBJ2-1; D might be TRBD2 (5 bases). Deletions cut 4 bases from V and 12 bases from J, with 17 bases between. The CDR3 totals 13 residues. Germline CDR1 and CDR2: SGHNT and YYREEE (reference sequence). The CDR3 DNA reads as TGTGCCAGCAGCAAGGACTCCCCAGGTGGGCAGTTCTTC. As protein: CASSKDSPGGQFF. Combining the CDR3 with reference TRBV5-4 and TRBJ2-1 gives the whole variable domain ETGVTQSPTHLIKTRGQQVTLRCSSQSGHNTVSWYQQALGQGPQFIFQYYREEENGRGNFPPRFSGLQFPNYSSELNVNALELDDSALYLCASSKDSPGGQFFGPGTRLTVL.

A few counts support this clonotype. The junction differs from germline at one of its ends, possibly a read error. This chain joins TRBV3-1 and TRBJ2-7; 8 nucleotides match TRBD2. The CDR3 is made up of 18 amino acids. CDR1 is LGHDT, CDR2 YNNKEL, per germline (reference sequence). The CDR3 loop reads CASSQDTPRASGSYEQYF. The CDR3 region has the DNA TGTGCCAGTAGCCAAGATACCCCCAGGGCTAGCGGGTCGTACGAGCAGTACTTC.

The sample holds a few counts of this clonotype. The V and J genes are TRBV6-1 and TRBJ1-1, with a possible D match to TRBD1 (6 bases). V was shortened by 5 bases and J by 7 bases, with 8 bases between the two germline ends. The CDR3 runs to 11 residues. Germline values: CDR1 MNHNS, CDR2 SASEGT. CDR3 in amino acids: CASSQDSEAFF. The CDR3 DNA is TGTGCCAGCAGTCAGGACAGTGAAGCTTTCTTT.

This chain links TRBV5-8 with TRBJ2-4; 8 positions agree with TRBD2. The CDR3 extends over 16 amino acids. Germline V gene sequence: CDR1 SGHTS, CDR2 YDEGEE. V trimming: 4 bases; J trimming: 1 base; junction bases outside the gene matches: 7. CDR3 DNA sequence: TGTGCCAGCAGCGTAAGCGGGAGCCTCGCCAAAAACATTCAGTACTTC. It specifies CASSVSGSLAKNIQYF.

The chain has TRBV5-6 and TRBJ2-3, with 15 bases lining up with TRBD2. The length of the CDR3 is 18 residues. Trimming took 3 bases from V and 0 from J; bases not matched to a gene: 5. The germline gives CDR1 SGHDT, CDR2 YYEEEE. The DNA of the CDR3 is TGTGCCAGCAGCTGGACTAGCGGGAGGGGAGTTAGCACAGATACGCAGTATTTT. Its protein is CASSWTSGRGVSTDTQYF. The entire variable domain, with the rest obtained from reference TRBV5-6 and TRBJ2-3, is as follows: DAGVTQSPTHLIKTRGQQVTLRCSPKSGHDTVSWYQQALGQGPQFIFQYYEEEERQRGNFPDRFSGHQFPNYSSELNVNALLLGDSALYLCASSWTSGRGVSTDTQYFGPGTRLTVL.

The rearrangement joins TRBV19 to TRBJ2-2; no definite D call. The germline gives CDR1 LNHDA, CDR2 SQIVND (reference sequence). The CDR3 runs 13 residues. Trimming stripped 0 bases from V and 3 bases from J, with 2 bases between. CDR3 region: CASSIDYTGELFF. CDR3 sequence (DNA): TGTGCCAGTAGTATAGATTACACCGGGGAGCTGTTTTTT.

This clonotype was seen more than once but under ten times. The chain couples TRBV5-5 to TRBJ2-5, with 7 bases that match TRBD2. CDR1 and CDR2 from the germline V gene are SGHKS and YYEKEE (reference sequence). After removal of 0 bases from V and 7 bases from J, the junction contained 12 bases not matched to a gene. This CDR3 has 16 residues. This CDR3 reads CASSLAGTTIGGTQYF. DNA for the CDR3: TGTGCCAGCAGCTTGGCGGGGACTACCATCGGAGGGACCCAGTACTTC.

This chain joins TRBV6-5 and TRBJ2-7, with 7 bases aligning to TRBD1. The J call could be wrong; TRBJ2-5 is a better fit for the DNA end. The germline V gene encodes CDR1 MNHEY and CDR2 SVGAGI. The CDR3 length is 14 residues. The DNA for the CDR3 is TGTGCCAGCAGTCCGACAGGGTCAGGGGGGACCCAGTACTTC. It yields the protein CASSPTGSGGTQYF.

The chain's CDR3 is CASSLDRPAKNIQYF. The CDR3 bases are TGCGCCAGCAGCTTGGACAGACCCGCCAAAAACATTCAGTACTTC. The chain joins TRBV5-1 to TRBJ2-4; D gene uncertain. CDR1 and CDR2 from the germline V gene are SGHRS and YFSETQ. The V end was cut by 0 bases, the J end by 1 base, with 8 bases between. This CDR3 comprises 15 residues.

This clonotype was detected only once. The V gene is TRBV29-1, the J gene TRBJ2-5, with 10 bases matching TRBD2. The J call may be faulty, since TRBJ2-7 better matches the DNA end. Germline CDR1 is SQVTM and CDR2 is ANQGSEA. This CDR3 has 14 amino acids. Here the CDR3 reads CSVETSGMRVEQYF. CDR3 coding DNA: TGCAGCGTTGAAACTAGCGGGATGCGCGTCGAGCAGTACTTC.

The CDR3 nucleotides read TGTGCCAGCAGAATGACAGCCACAGATACGCAGTATTTT. As protein: CASRMTATDTQYF. J is TRBJ2-3 and V is TRBV6-5; possible D gene TRBD1, 5 bases. This CDR3 contains 13 residues. Germline V CDR1 and CDR2: MNHEY, SVGAGI. Trimming left V 6 bases short and J 2 bases short, with 9 bases between.

V and J are TRBV20-1 and TRBJ1-3; no firm D call. With 6 bases removed from V and 9 bases from J, the gap between germline ends came to 12 bases. Per the germline V gene, CDR1 is DFQATT and CDR2 is SNEGSKA (reference sequence). This CDR3 region has 11 residues. CDR3 nucleotides: TGCAGTGCAAAGCCTGGAGGCACCATATATTTT. Amino acids: CSAKPGGTIYF.

This clonotype was counted a few times. The junction departs from the called germline gene at one end, perhaps through a read error. The chain links TRBV10-3 to TRBJ2-3; D not certain. This CDR3 has 11 residues. The germline V gene has CDR1 ENHRY and CDR2 SYGVKD. CDR3 DNA: TGTGCCAGCAGTGAAGGAAATACGCAGTATTTT. The encoded protein is CASSEGNTQYF.

This chain links TRBV20-1 with TRBJ2-5; the D call may be TRBD1 or TRBD2 (5 bases each). V was shortened by 3 bases and J by 11 bases, with 10 bases between the two germline ends. Germline V gene data show CDR1 as DFQATT and CDR2 as SNEGSKA (reference sequence). This CDR3 comprises 10 residues. The DNA of the CDR3 is TGCAGTGCTAGTGGGGGAGAGCAGTACTTC. Translation gives CSASGGEQYF.

The chain combines TRBV29-1 with TRBJ2-5; 10 bases are shared with TRBD1. CDR1 and CDR2 (germline): SQVTM, ANQGSEA. V shed 8 bases and J 9 bases; nucleotides not matched to a gene: 12. The CDR3 is 13 residues long. CDR3 in DNA: TGCAGCCCGGACAGGGGGACGATTGGGGCCCAGTACTTC. The encoded protein is CSPDRGTIGAQYF.

The V and J genes are TRBV5-4 and TRBJ1-5; 7 nucleotides align to TRBD1. The junction had 7 bases not matched to a gene; V was cut back by 4 bases and J by 3 bases. CDR1 is SGHNT, CDR2 YYREEE, per germline (reference sequence). The CDR3 length is 15 residues. CDR3 sequence: CASSIQGRDNQPQHF. DNA for the CDR3: TGTGCCAGCAGCATACAGGGGAGGGACAATCAGCCCCAGCATTTT.

The CDR3 loop reads CSARVGESEQYF. The CDR3 DNA follows: TGCAGTGCTAGAGTGGGGGAGAGCGAGCAGTACTTC. V usage is TRBV20-1 and J usage is TRBJ2-7, with D tentatively TRBD1 or TRBD2 (5 bases each). Deletions cut 1 base from V and 6 bases from J, with 10 bases between. There are 12 residues in the CDR3. Germline lookup yields CDR1 DFQATT and CDR2 SNEGSKA (reference sequence).

The J gene is TRBJ2-5, the V gene TRBV9, with D possibly matching TRBD1 (7 bases). Germline V gene lookup returns CDR1 SGDLS and CDR2 YYNGEE. This CDR3 is built from 15 residues. V was cut by 3 bases and J by 2 bases, with 14 bases left in between. The DNA of the CDR3 is TGTGCCAGCAGCGCCGGGGGACAGCGTCAAGAGACCCAGTACTTC. Residues: CASSAGGQRQETQYF.

About this clonotype itself: This clone may be a read error of a much larger clone one base away. As DNA, the CDR3 is TGTGCCAGCAGCCCCGACCTAGACGGCGATACGCAGTATTTT. This codes for CASSPDLDGDTQYF. The chain recombines TRBV2 with TRBJ2-3, with D hard to call. From germline, CDR1 is SNHLY and CDR2 FYNNEI. The CDR3 contains 14 residues. The germline V and J ends were trimmed by 6 bases and 6 bases, with 16 bases remaining between them.